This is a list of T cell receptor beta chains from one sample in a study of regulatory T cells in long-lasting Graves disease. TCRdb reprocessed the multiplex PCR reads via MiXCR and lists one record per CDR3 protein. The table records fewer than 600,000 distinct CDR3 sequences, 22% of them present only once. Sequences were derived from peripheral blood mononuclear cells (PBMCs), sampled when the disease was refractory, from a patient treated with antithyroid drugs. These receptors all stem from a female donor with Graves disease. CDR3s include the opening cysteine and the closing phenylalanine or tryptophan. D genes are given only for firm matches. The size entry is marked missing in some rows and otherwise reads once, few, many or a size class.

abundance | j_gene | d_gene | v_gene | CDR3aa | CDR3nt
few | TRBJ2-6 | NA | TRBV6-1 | CASSPDSGAPSGANVLTF | TGTGCCAGCAGCCCGGACAGCGGAGCTCCCTCTGGGGCCAACGTCCTGACTTTC
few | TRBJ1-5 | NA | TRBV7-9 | CASSLQGQLDNSNQPQHF | TGTGCCAGCAGCCTACAAGGGCAACTCGACAATAGCAATCAGCCCCAGCATTTT
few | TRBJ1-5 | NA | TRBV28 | CASRRILRGQPQHF | TGTGCCAGCAGGAGGATATTGAGGGGTCAGCCCCAGCATTTT
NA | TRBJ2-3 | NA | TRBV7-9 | CASSQDGRVTDTQYF | TGCGCCAGCAGCCAAGATGGCAGGGTAACAGATACGCAGTATTTT
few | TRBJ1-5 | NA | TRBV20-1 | CSARTGHNQPQHF | TGCAGTGCTAGAACAGGCCACAATCAGCCCCAGCATTTT
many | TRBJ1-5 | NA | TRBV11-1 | CASSLEGDQPQHF | TGTGCCAGCAGCTTAGAGGGGGATCAGCCCCAGCATTTT
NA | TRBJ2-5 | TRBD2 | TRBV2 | CASSYPPPDRGLAGGERKTQYF | TGTGCCAGCAGTTACCCCCCCCCGGACAGGGGACTAGCGGGGGGCGAGCGTAAGACCCAGTACTTC
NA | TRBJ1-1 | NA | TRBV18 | CASSRQEEAFF | TGTGCCAGCTCCCGACAGGAAGAAGCTTTCTTT
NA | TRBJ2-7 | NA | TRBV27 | CASSLTGNNEQYF | TGTGCCAGCAGTTTGACAGGAAATAACGAGCAGTACTTC
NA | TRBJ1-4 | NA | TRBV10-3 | CAISRTGLQNEKLFF | TGTGCCATCAGCCGTACGGGACTGCAAAATGAAAAACTGTTTTTT
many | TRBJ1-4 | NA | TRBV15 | CATSREGQGKLFF | TGTGCCACCAGCAGAGAGGGGCAGGGAAAACTGTTTTTT
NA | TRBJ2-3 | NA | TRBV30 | CAWGLLTDTQYF | TGTGCCTGGGGACTGCTCACAGATACGCAGTATTTT
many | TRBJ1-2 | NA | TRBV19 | CASSIGPQVPNYGYTF | TGTGCCAGTAGTATAGGTCCACAGGTTCCTAACTATGGCTACACCTTC
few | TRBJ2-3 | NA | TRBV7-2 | CASIPGGLTDTQYF | TGTGCCAGCATCCCGGGCGGACTCACAGATACGCAGTATTTT
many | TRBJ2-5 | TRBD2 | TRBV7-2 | CASSLGDGRETQYF | TGTGCCAGCAGCTTAGGGGACGGGAGGGAGACCCAGTACTTC
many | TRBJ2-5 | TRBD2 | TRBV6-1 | CASRTSGGLQETQYF | TGTGCCAGCAGGACTAGCGGGGGGTTACAAGAGACCCAGTACTTC
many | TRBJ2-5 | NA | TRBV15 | CATSRVLEETQYF | TGTGCCACCAGCAGAGTACTGGAAGAGACCCAGTACTTC
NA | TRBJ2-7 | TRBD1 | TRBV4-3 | CASSRTVGDSYEQYF | TGCGCCAGCAGTCGAACGGTAGGGGACAGCTACGAGCAGTACTTC
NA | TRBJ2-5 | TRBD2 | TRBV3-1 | CASSQEGTSGQETQYF | TGTGCCAGCAGCCAAGAAGGGACTAGCGGCCAAGAGACCCAGTACTTC
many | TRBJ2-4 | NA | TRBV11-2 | CASTLDRRPIQYF | TGTGCCAGCACTTTAGATAGGCGGCCAATTCAGTACTTC
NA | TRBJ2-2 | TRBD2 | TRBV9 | CASSPPGLAGGGGELFF | TGTGCCAGCAGCCCACCGGGACTAGCGGGAGGGGGCGGGGAGCTGTTTTTT
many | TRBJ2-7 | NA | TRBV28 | CASSDRQSYEQYF | TGTGCCAGCAGTGACCGACAGTCCTACGAGCAGTACTTC
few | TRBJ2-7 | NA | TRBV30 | CAWGSRYEQYF | TGTGCCTGGGGGTCCCGCTACGAGCAGTACTTC
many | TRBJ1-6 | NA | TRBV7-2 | CASSPPTGYNSPLHF | TGTGCCAGCAGCCCACCGACAGGCTATAATTCACCCCTCCACTTT
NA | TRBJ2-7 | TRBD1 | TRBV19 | CASSGQGNDEQYF | TGTGCCAGTAGTGGACAGGGCAACGACGAGCAGTACTTC
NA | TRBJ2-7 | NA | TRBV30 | CAWNIGDPYEQYF | TGTGCCTGGAATATCGGGGATCCCTACGAGCAGTACTTC
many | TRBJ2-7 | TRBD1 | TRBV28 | CASSLLPYIRPGQVSYEQYF | TGTGCCAGCAGTCTACTCCCATATATTAGGCCGGGACAGGTATCCTACGAGCAGTACTTC
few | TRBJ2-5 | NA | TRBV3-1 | CASSQVKGQTQYF | TGTGCCAGCAGCCAAGTCAAGGGACAAACCCAGTACTTC
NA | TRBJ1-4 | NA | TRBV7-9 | CASSLPVTHARDTSEKLFF | TGTGCCAGCAGCTTGCCGGTCACCCACGCACGGGACACCTCGGAAAAACTGTTTTTT
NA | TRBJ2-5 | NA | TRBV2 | CASSEWGFEETQYF | TGTGCCAGCAGTGAATGGGGATTTGAAGAGACCCAGTACTTC
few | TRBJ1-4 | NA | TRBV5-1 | CASSLGRGKDEKLFF | TGCGCCAGCAGCTTGGGGAGGGGGAAGGATGAAAAACTGTTTTTT
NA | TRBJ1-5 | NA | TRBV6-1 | CASIQGVGQPQHF | TGTGCCAGCATCCAAGGGGTTGGTCAGCCCCAGCATTTT
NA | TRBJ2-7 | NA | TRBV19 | CASSIGRDNEQYF | TGTGCCAGTAGTATCGGCAGGGACAACGAGCAGTACTTC
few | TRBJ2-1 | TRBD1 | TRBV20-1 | CSARADRRYNEQFF | TGCAGTGCTAGAGCGGACAGGAGATACAATGAGCAGTTCTTC
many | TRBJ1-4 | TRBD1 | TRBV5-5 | CASSAPGQDNEKLFF | TGTGCCAGCAGCGCACCGGGACAGGATAATGAAAAACTGTTTTTT
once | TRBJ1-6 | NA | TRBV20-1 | CSARDRTNSPLHF | TGCAGTGCTAGAGATCGGACAAATTCACCCCTCCACTTT
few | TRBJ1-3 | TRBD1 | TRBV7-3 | CASSLRPPGQGISGNTIYF | TGTGCCAGCAGCTTACGCCCCCCCGGACAGGGAATCTCTGGAAACACCATATATTTT
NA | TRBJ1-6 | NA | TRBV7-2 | CASSLGWMRGPNSPLHF | TGTGCCAGCAGCTTAGGTTGGATGCGGGGGCCGAATTCACCCCTCCACTTT
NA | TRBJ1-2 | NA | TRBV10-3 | CAISDGSEGHYTF | TGTGCCATCAGTGATGGGTCAGAGGGCCACTACACCTTC
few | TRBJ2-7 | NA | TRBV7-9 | CASSQQGRGEQYF | TGTGCCAGCAGCCAACAGGGTAGGGGCGAGCAGTACTTC
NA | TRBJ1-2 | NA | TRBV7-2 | CASSFRGARGYTF | TGTGCCAGCAGCTTTCGGGGGGCGCGGGGCTACACCTTC
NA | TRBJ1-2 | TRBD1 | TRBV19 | CASSTEGQTIYGYTF | TGTGCCAGTAGTACTGAGGGACAGACCATATATGGCTACACCTTC
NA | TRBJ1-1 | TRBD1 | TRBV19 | CATDSRGTEAFF | TGTGCCACCGACTCCAGGGGGACTGAAGCTTTCTTT
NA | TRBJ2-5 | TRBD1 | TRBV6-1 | CASHDRGETQYF | TGTGCCAGCCACGACAGGGGTGAGACCCAGTACTTC
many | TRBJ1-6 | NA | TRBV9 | CASSVADYNSPLHF | TGTGCCAGCAGCGTAGCAGATTATAATTCACCCCTCCACTTT
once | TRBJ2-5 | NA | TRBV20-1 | CSAGGLETQYF | TGCAGTGCTGGTGGGTTGGAGACCCAGTACTTC
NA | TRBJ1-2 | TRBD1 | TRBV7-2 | CASSFTGVPVEGYTF | TGTGCCAGCAGCTTTACAGGGGTCCCCGTTGAGGGCTACACCTTC
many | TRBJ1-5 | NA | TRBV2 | CASSTGTSLDQPQHF | TGTGCCAGCAGTACCGGGACATCGCTTGATCAGCCCCAGCATTTT
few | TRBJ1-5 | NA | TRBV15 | CATSRDMYKGGANQPQHF | TGTGCCACCAGCAGAGATATGTATAAAGGGGGGGCTAATCAGCCCCAGCATTTT
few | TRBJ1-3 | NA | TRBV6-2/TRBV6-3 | CASSGDWAGSTGNTIYF | TGTGCCAGCAGTGGGGATTGGGCAGGGTCCACTGGAAACACCATATATTTT
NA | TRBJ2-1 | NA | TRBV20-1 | CSARTIGSSYNEQFF | TGCAGTGCTAGAACCATAGGGAGCTCCTACAATGAGCAGTTCTTC